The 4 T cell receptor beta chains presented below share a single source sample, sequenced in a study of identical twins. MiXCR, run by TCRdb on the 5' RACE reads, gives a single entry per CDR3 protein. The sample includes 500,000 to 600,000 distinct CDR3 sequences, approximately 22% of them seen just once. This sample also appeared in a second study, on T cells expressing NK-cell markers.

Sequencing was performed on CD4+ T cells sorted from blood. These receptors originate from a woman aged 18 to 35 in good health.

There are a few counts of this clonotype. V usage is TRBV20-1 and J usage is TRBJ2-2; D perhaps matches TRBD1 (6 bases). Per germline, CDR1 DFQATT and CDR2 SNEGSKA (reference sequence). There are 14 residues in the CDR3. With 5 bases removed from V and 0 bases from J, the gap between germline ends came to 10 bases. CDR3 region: CSAEGHANTGELFF. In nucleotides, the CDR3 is TGCAGTGCTGAGGGACACGCGAACACCGGGGAGCTGTTTTTT.

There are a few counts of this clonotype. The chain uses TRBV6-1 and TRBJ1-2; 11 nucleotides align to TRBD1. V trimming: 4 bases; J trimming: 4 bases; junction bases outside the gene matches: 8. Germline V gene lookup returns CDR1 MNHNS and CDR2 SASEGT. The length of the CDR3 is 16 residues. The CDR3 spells CASSVPDRGHSYGYTF. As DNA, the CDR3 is TGTGCCAGCAGTGTACCGGACAGGGGGCATAGCTATGGCTACACCTTC.

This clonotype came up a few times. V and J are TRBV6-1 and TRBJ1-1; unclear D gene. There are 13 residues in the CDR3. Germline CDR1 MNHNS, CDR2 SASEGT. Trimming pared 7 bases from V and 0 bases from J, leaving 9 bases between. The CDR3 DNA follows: TGTGCCAGCACCGAGTCATTGAACACTGAAGCTTTCTTT. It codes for CASTESLNTEAFF.

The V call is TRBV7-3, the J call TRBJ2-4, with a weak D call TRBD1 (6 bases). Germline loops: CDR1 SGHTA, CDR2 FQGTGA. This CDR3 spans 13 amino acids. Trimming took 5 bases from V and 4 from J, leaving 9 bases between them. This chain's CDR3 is CASSAGVKNIQYF. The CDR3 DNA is TGTGCCAGCAGCGCAGGGGTAAAAAACATTCAGTACTTC. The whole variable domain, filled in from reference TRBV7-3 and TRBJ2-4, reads GAGVSQTPSNKVTEKGKYVELRCDPISGHTALYWYRQSLGQGPEFLIYFQGTGAADDSGLPNDRFFAVRPEGSVSTLKIQRTERGDSAVYLCASSAGVKNIQYFGAGTRLSVL.